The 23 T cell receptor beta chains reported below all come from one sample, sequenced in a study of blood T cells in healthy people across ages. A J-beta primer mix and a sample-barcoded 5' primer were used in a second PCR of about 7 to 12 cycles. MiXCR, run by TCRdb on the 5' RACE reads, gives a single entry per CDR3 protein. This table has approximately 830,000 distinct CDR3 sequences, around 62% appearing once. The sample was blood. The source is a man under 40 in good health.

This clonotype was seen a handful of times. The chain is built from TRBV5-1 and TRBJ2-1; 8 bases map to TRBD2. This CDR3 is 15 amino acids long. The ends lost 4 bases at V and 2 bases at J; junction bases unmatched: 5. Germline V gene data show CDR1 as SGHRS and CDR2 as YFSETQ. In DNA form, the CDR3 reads TGCGCCAGCAGCATCTCGGGGGGGCCCTACAATGAGCAGTTCTTC. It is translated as CASSISGGPYNEQFF.

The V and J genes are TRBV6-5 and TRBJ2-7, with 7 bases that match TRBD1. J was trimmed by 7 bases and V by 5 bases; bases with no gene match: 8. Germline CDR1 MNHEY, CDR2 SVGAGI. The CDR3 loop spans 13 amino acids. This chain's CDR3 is CASSAPGGGEQYF. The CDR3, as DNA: TGTGCCAGCAGTGCGCCAGGGGGTGGGGAGCAGTACTTC.

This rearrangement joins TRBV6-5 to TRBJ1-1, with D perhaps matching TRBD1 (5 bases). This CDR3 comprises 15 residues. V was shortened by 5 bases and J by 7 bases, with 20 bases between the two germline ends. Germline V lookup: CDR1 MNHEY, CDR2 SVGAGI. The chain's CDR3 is CASSQLGWTSDEAFF. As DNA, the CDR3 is TGTGCCAGCAGTCAACTCGGGTGGACAAGTGATGAAGCTTTCTTT.

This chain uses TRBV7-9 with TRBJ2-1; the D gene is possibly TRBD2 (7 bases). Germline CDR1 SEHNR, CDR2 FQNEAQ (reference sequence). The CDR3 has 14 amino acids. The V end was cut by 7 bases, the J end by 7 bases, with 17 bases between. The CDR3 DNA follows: TGTGCCAGCAAGCTGGGGGGGGGCTTGAATGAGCAGTTCTTC. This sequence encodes CASKLGGGLNEQFF.

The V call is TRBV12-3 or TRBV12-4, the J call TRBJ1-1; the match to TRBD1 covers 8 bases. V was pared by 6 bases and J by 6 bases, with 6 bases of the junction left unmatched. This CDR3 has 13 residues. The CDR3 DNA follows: TGTGCCAGCAGGTTCCAGGGGGCTTCTGAAGCTTTCTTT. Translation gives CASRFQGASEAFF.

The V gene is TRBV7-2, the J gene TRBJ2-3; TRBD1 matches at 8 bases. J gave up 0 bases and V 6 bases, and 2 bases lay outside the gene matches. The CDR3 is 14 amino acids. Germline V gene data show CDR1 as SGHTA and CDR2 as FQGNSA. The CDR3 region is CASRQGASTDTQYF. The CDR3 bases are TGTGCCAGCAGGCAGGGGGCTAGCACAGATACGCAGTATTTT.

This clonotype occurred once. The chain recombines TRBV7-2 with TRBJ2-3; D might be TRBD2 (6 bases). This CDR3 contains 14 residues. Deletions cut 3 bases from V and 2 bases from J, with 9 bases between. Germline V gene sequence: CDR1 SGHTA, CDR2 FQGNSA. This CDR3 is CASSFAGTTDTQYF. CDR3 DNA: TGTGCCAGCAGCTTCGCGGGGACCACAGATACGCAGTATTTT.

DNA of the CDR3: TGTGCCACCTCGCAGCGTGAGCAGTTCTTC. Amino acids: CATSQREQFF. The V call is TRBV7-9, the J call TRBJ2-1; D gene uncertain. The V end was cut by 10 bases, the J end by 9 bases, with 10 bases between. The CDR3 sequence is 10 residues long. CDR1 and CDR2 (germline): SEHNR, FQNEAQ (reference sequence).

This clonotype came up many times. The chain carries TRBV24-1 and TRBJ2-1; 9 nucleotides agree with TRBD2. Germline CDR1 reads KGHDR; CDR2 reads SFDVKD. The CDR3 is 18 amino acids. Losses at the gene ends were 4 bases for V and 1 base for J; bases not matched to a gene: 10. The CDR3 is CATSEEGSGGLSYNEQFF. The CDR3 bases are TGTGCCACCAGTGAGGAGGGTAGCGGGGGCCTATCCTACAATGAGCAGTTCTTC.

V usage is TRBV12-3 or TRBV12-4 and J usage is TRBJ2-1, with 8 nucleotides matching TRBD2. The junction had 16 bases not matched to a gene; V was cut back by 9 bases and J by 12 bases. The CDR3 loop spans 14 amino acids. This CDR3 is CASLGASGPDGQFF. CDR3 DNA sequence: TGTGCCAGTTTAGGGGCTAGCGGGCCCGACGGGCAGTTCTTC.

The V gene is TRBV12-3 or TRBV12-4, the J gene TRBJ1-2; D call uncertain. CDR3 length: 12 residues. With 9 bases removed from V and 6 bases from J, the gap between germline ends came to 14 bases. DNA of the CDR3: TGTGCCAGTCCCGGCATGGGCGATGGCTACACCTTC. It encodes CASPGMGDGYTF.

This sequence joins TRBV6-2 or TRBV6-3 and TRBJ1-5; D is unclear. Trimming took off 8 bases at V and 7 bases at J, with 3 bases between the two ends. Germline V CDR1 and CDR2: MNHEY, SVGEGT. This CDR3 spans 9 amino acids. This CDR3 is CASGQPQHF. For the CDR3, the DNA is TGTGCCAGCGGACAGCCCCAGCATTTT.

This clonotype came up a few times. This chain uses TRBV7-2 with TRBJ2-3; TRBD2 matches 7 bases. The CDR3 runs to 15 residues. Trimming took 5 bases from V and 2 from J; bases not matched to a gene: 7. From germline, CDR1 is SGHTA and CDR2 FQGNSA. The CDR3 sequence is CASSPQAGFTDTQYF. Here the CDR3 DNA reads TGTGCCAGCAGCCCTCAAGCGGGGTTCACAGATACGCAGTATTTT.

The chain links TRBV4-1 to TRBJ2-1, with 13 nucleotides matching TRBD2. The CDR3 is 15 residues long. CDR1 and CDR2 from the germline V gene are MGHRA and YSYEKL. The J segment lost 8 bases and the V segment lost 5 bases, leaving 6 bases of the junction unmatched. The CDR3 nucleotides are TGCGCCAGCAGCTCCACTAGCGGGGGGGCCGATGAGCAGTTCTTC. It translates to CASSSTSGGADEQFF.

The chain's CDR3 is CASSSNRGGDYGYTF. The DNA of the CDR3 is TGTGCCAGCAGCAGTAACAGGGGAGGTGACTATGGCTACACCTTC. The genes are TRBV7-2 and TRBJ1-2; the match to TRBD1 covers 7 bases. J was trimmed by 3 bases and V by 5 bases; bases with no gene match: 9. This CDR3 contains 15 residues. Looked up from germline, CDR1 is SGHTA and CDR2 is FQGNSA.

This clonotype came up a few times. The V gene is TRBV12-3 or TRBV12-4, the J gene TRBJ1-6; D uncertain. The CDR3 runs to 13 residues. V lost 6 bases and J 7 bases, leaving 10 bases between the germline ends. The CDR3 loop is CASSPPLNSPLHF. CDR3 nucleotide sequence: TGTGCCAGCAGCCCTCCTCTAAATTCACCCCTCCACTTT.

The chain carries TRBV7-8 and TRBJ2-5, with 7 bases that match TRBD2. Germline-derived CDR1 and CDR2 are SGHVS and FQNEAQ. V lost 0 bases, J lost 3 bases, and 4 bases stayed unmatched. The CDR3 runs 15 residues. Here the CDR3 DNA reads TGTGCCAGCAGCTTAGCGGAGCGGGGAAAAGAGACCCAGTACTTC. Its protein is CASSLAERGKETQYF.

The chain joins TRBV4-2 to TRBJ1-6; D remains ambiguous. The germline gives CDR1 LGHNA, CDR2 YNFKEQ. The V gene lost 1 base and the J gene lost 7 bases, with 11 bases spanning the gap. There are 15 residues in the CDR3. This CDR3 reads CASSQGGGRNSPLHF. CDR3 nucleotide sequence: TGTGCCAGCAGCCAAGGGGGAGGGAGAAATTCACCCCTCCACTTT.

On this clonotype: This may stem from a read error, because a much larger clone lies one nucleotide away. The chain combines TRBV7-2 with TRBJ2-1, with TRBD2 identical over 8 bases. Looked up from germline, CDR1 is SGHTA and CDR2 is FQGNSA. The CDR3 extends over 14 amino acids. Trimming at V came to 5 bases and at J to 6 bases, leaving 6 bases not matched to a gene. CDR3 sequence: CASSIPGLVNEQFF. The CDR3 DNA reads TGTGCCAGCAGCATCCCGGGACTAGTCAATGAGCAGTTCTTC.

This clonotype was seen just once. The DNA for the CDR3 is TGTGCCAGCAGGGAAACGGGAGGAAACTATGGCTACACCTTC. Translated: CASRETGGNYGYTF. V gene TRBV6-1 combines with J gene TRBJ1-2; D gene uncertain. V lost 6 bases and J lost 2, with 13 bases in between. In germline, CDR1 is MNHNS, CDR2 SASEGT. This CDR3 has 14 amino acids.

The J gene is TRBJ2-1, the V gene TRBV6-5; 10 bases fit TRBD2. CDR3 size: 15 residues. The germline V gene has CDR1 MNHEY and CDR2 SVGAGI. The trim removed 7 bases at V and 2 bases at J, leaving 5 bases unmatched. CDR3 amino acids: CASTDSGGPYNEQFF. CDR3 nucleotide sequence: TGTGCCAGCACAGATAGCGGGGGGCCCTACAATGAGCAGTTCTTC.

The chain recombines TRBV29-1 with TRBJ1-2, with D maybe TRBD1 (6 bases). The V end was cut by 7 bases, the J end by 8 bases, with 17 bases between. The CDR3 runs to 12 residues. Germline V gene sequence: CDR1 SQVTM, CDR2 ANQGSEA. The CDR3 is CSAGQPEGGYTF. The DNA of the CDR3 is TGCAGCGCCGGACAGCCGGAGGGCGGCTACACCTTC.

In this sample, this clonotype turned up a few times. The CDR3: CASSLVLRTYEQYF. The CDR3 bases are TGTGCCAGCAGCTTAGTACTGAGAACCTACGAGCAGTACTTC. The chain uses TRBV7-2 and TRBJ2-7; no reliable D call. Germline V CDR1 and CDR2: SGHTA, FQGNSA. The germline V and J ends were trimmed by 1 base and 2 bases, with 9 bases remaining between them. CDR3 length: 14 residues.